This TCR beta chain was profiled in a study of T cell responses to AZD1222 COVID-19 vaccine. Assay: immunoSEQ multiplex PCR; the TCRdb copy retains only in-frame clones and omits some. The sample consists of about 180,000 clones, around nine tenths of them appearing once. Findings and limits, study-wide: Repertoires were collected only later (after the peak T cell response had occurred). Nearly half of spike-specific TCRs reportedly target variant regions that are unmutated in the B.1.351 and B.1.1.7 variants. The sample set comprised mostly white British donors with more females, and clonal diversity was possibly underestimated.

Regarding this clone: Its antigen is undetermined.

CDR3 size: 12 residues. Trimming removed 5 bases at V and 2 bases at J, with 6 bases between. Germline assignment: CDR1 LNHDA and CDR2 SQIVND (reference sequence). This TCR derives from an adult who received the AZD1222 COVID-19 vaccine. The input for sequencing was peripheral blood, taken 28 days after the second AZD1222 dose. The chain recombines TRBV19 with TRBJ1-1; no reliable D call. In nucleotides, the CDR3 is TGTGCCAGTAGTTGGGTAAACACTGAAGCTTTCTTT. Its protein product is CASSWVNTEAFF. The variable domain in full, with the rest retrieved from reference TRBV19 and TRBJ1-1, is DGGITQSPKYLFRKEGQNVTLSCEQNLNHDAMYWYRQDPGQGLRLIYYSQIVNDFQKGDIAEGYSVSREKKESFPLTVTSAQKNPTAFYLCASSWVNTEAFFGQGTRLTVV.